What follows are 7 T cell receptor beta chains derived from one specimen sequenced in a study of T-cell memory formation after mild COVID-19. TCRdb recomputed calls from the 5' RACE reads with MiXCR, one row per CDR3 protein. The table records roughly 170,000 distinct CDR3 sequences, approximately 18% of them present only once. Input material: PBMCs or a T cell subset sorted from them (not recorded which). The receptors originated from a man aged 18 to 35 who had mild COVID-19 (a few samples of this study predate the infection). Cell type and time point are not known.

The chain combines TRBV7-2 with TRBJ2-3; perhaps TRBD2 as D (6 bases). There are 15 residues in the CDR3. With 4 bases removed from V and 0 bases from J, the gap between germline ends came to 11 bases. Germline V gives CDR1 SGHTA, CDR2 FQGNSA. This chain's CDR3 is CASSSGLLSTDTQYF. The CDR3 nucleotides read TGTGCCAGCAGCTCCGGACTATTGAGCACAGATACGCAGTATTTT.

There are many counts of this clonotype. The chain joins TRBV7-6 to TRBJ2-7; 9 bases are a match to TRBD1. The CDR3 totals 15 residues. CDR1 and CDR2 (germline): SGHVS, FNYEAQ. J was trimmed by 5 bases and V by 3 bases; bases with no gene match: 8. The CDR3 DNA follows: TGTGCCAGCAGCTTGACGGACAGGGGTTTTAACGAGCAGTACTTC. It is translated as CASSLTDRGFNEQYF. Filled out from reference TRBV7-6 and TRBJ2-7, the complete variable domain reads GAGVSQSPRYKVTKRGQDVALRCDPISGHVSLYWYRQALGQGPEFLTYFNYEAQQDKSGLPNDRFSAERPEGSISTLTIQRTEQRDSAMYRCASSLTDRGFNEQYFGPGTRLTVT.

The sample holds a few counts of this clonotype. V and J are TRBV12-3 or TRBV12-4 and TRBJ2-7; 7 bases are a match to TRBD1. This CDR3 has 15 residues. J was trimmed by 1 base and V by 4 bases; bases with no gene match: 7. The CDR3 here is CASSSASGQSYEQYF. CDR3 coding DNA: TGTGCCAGCAGTTCCGCTTCGGGACAGTCCTACGAGCAGTACTTC.

This chain uses TRBV7-2 with TRBJ1-1, with a possible D match to TRBD1 (5 bases). CDR1 is SGHTA, CDR2 FQGNSA, per germline. CDR3 length equals 14 residues. The ends were cut back, 2 bases at V and 3 bases at J, with 10 bases in the middle. The CDR3 protein is CASSLRGGDTEAFF. DNA of the CDR3: TGTGCCAGCAGCTTAAGGGGAGGGGACACTGAAGCTTTCTTT.

V and J are TRBV20-1 and TRBJ2-1, with 11 bases fitting TRBD2. CDR1 is DFQATT and CDR2 is SNEGSKA in the germline V gene (reference sequence). This CDR3 spans 16 amino acids. Trimming cost V 0 bases and J 9 bases; bases outside gene matches: 10. The chain's CDR3 is CSARDWGLAGGLEQFF. CDR3 in DNA: TGCAGTGCTAGAGATTGGGGCCTAGCGGGGGGACTTGAGCAGTTCTTC.

The rearrangement uses TRBV7-2 and TRBJ2-1; D gene uncertain. This CDR3 has 12 residues. The germline V gene encodes CDR1 SGHTA and CDR2 FQGNSA. The V end lost 8 bases, the J end lost 6 bases, and 11 bases lay between the germline ends. DNA for the CDR3: TGTGCCAGCGGACCCGGGCCCAATGAGCAGTTCTTC. It specifies CASGPGPNEQFF. Drawing the rest from reference TRBV7-2 and TRBJ2-1, the complete variable domain is GAGVSQSPSNKVTEKGKDVELRCDPISGHTALYWYRQSLGQGLEFLIYFQGNSAPDKSGLPSDRFSAERTGGSVSTLTIQRTQQEDSAVYLCASGPGPNEQFFGPGTRLTVL.

This clonotype was detected many times. As DNA, the CDR3 is TGTGCCAGCACCCGACCTCCCTCAACAGATACGCAGTATTTT. Translating it yields CASTRPPSTDTQYF. The V and J genes are TRBV11-2 and TRBJ2-3, with D unclear. CDR1 and CDR2 from the germline V gene are SGHAT and FQNNGV. This CDR3 contains 14 residues. V lost 7 bases to trimming and J lost 3 bases, with 14 bases between them.